The clone carrying this T cell receptor beta chain was found a few times. What it binds is unknown. The data derive from a study of cytomegalovirus exposure and HLA in healthy donors. Study-wide points: Listed as cytomegalovirus-associated were 150 or so TCR beta chains.

Germline assignment: CDR1 MNHNS and CDR2 SASEGT. V lost 6 bases and J 10 bases, leaving 15 bases between the germline ends. This CDR3 is 12 amino acids long. The PCR was carried out with 60 Vbeta primers and 13 Jbeta primers. Produced via immunoSEQ multiplex PCR; TCRdb's table is partial and in-frame only. The sample yields about 130,000 clones, about 81% seen once. V usage is TRBV6-1 and J usage is TRBJ1-1; possible D gene TRBD1, 5 bases. The sample was PBMCs. The receptor was derived from a woman in her forties in good health and CMV-seropositive. DNA for the CDR3: TGTGCCAGCAGCTTAAGCGGGGGTGCAGCTTTCTTT. It yields the protein CASSLSGGAAFF.